This is a list of T cell receptor beta chains from one sample in a study of cytomegalovirus exposure and HLA in healthy donors. Produced via immunoSEQ multiplex PCR; TCRdb's table is partial and in-frame only. In total, the table holds 190,000 or so clones. Material: PBMCs. These receptor sequences come from a boy aged 5-17 years in good health and CMV-seronegative. Both conserved end residues are part of each CDR3. D genes are given only for firm matches.

V: TRBV18
D: TRBD1
J: TRBJ1-2
CDR3: CASSPRQGADYGYTF
DNA: TGTGCCAGCTCACCAAGACAGGGGGCTGACTATGGCTACACCTTC

V: TRBV2
D: -
J: TRBJ2-5
CDR3: CASSRDTTRETQYF
DNA: TGTGCCAGCAGCCGGGATACCACCCGAGAGACCCAGTACTTC

V: TRBV5-1
D: TRBD2
J: TRBJ2-7
CDR3: CASSLTSGGAPEQYF
DNA: TGCGCCAGCAGCTTAACTAGCGGGGGGGCCCCCGAGCAGTACTTC

V: TRBV9
D: TRBD2
J: TRBJ2-3
CDR3: CASSGLAGFADTQYF
DNA: TGTGCCAGCAGCGGACTAGCGGGGTTTGCAGATACGCAGTATTTT

V: TRBV6-6
D: -
J: TRBJ1-5
CDR3: CASRTKGQISNQPQHF
DNA: TGTGCCAGCAGGACTAAGGGACAAATTAGCAATCAGCCCCAGCATTTT

V: TRBV18
D: -
J: TRBJ2-2
CDR3: CASSPGQLTGELFF
DNA: TGTGCCAGCTCACCAGGGCAGCTAACCGGGGAGCTGTTTTTT

V: TRBV28
D: -
J: TRBJ1-4
CDR3: CASEAGGDEKLFF
DNA: TGTGCCAGCGAGGCGGGTGGGGATGAAAAACTGTTTTTT

V: TRBV5-6
D: TRBD2
J: TRBJ2-5
CDR3: CASSDLAGGLKTQYF
DNA: TGTGCCAGCAGCGACCTAGCGGGGGGGCTAAAGACCCAGTACTTC

V: TRBV14
D: -
J: TRBJ2-5
CDR3: CASSQGRAARETQYF
DNA: TGTGCCAGCAGCCAAGGGAGGGCGGCTAGGGAGACCCAGTACTTC

V: TRBV9
D: -
J: TRBJ2-2
CDR3: CASSVSLSRPNTGELFF
DNA: TGTGCCAGCAGCGTATCCCTTTCGCGGCCGAACACCGGGGAGCTGTTTTTT

V: TRBV15
D: TRBD2
J: TRBJ2-1
CDR3: CATSRDRGTSFNEQFF
DNA: TGTGCCACCAGCAGAGATCGGGGGACTAGCTTCAATGAGCAGTTCTTC

V: TRBV2
D: -
J: TRBJ1-3
CDR3: CASSEALWADMLLFGNTIYF
DNA: TGTGCCAGCAGTGAAGCGCTTTGGGCCGATATGTTACTCTTTGGAAACACCATATATTTT

V: TRBV5-1
D: -
J: TRBJ1-2
CDR3: CASSSGQFYGYTF
DNA: TGCGCCAGCAGCTCTGGACAGTTCTATGGCTACACCTTC

V: TRBV6-5
D: -
J: TRBJ1-6
CDR3: CASILSRGNSPLHF
DNA: TGTGCCAGCATTCTCTCTCGGGGTAATTCACCCCTCCACTTT

V: TRBV9
D: TRBD1
J: TRBJ2-7
CDR3: CASSGGQGFYEQYF
DNA: TGTGCCAGCAGCGGGGGACAGGGGTTTTACGAGCAGTACTTC

V: TRBV4-2
D: -
J: TRBJ1-6
CDR3: CASSQDTGAGEGHSPLHF
DNA: TGTGCCAGCAGCCAAGATACGGGGGCAGGGGAGGGTCATTCACCCCTCCACTTT

V: TRBV28
D: -
J: TRBJ2-5
CDR3: CASRFAETQYF
DNA: TGTGCCAGCAGGTTCGCGGAGACCCAGTACTTC

V: TRBV30
D: TRBD1
J: TRBJ2-1
CDR3: CAWRQGNFRNEQFF
DNA: TGTGCCTGGAGACAGGGGAATTTCAGGAATGAGCAGTTCTTC

V: TRBV30
D: -
J: TRBJ2-3
CDR3: CAWRGPPDTQYF
DNA: TGTGCCTGGAGGGGCCCCCCAGATACGCAGTATTTT

V: TRBV9
D: -
J: TRBJ2-3
CDR3: CASSAQTSSDTQYF
DNA: TGTGCCAGCAGCGCCCAGACTAGTTCAGATACGCAGTATTTT

V: TRBV9
D: -
J: TRBJ1-3
CDR3: CASSPSAAGHGNTIYF
DNA: TGTGCCAGCAGCCCCTCAGCGGCGGGGCATGGAAACACCATATATTTT

V: TRBV4-1
D: -
J: TRBJ2-7
CDR3: CASSQLQGVLTSYEQYF
DNA: TGCGCCAGCAGCCAACTACAGGGCGTCCTTACCTCCTACGAGCAGTACTTC

V: TRBV9
D: -
J: TRBJ2-7
CDR3: CASSATDTYEQYF
DNA: TGTGCCAGCAGCGCAACAGATACCTACGAGCAGTACTTC

V: TRBV25-1
D: -
J: TRBJ2-3
CDR3: CASSGVPNTQYF
DNA: TGTGCCAGCAGCGGGGTCCCAAATACGCAGTATTTT

V: TRBV14
D: -
J: TRBJ2-3
CDR3: CASSQWRGNTDTQYF
DNA: TGTGCCAGCAGCCAATGGCGGGGTAACACAGATACGCAGTATTTT

V: TRBV29-1
D: -
J: TRBJ1-1
CDR3: CSVDGTEAFF
DNA: TGCAGCGTTGACGGCACTGAAGCTTTCTTT

V: TRBV2
D: -
J: TRBJ1-5
CDR3: CASRAGAGQPQHF
DNA: TGTGCCAGCAGGGCGGGCGCGGGGCAGCCCCAGCATTTT

V: TRBV4-2
D: -
J: TRBJ1-1
CDR3: CASSQSGVNTEAFF
DNA: TGTGCCAGCAGCCAAAGCGGAGTGAACACTGAAGCTTTCTTT

V: TRBV6-6
D: -
J: TRBJ1-1
CDR3: CASSNDVGGRAFF
DNA: TGTGCCAGCAGTAACGACGTCGGCGGCAGAGCTTTCTTT

V: TRBV19
D: TRBD1
J: TRBJ1-4
CDR3: CASSIPGQLIGKLFF
DNA: TGTGCCAGTAGTATACCGGGACAGCTTATCGGAAAACTGTTTTTT

V: TRBV11-2
D: TRBD1
J: TRBJ2-2
CDR3: CATESRQGVIGELFF
DNA: TGTGCCACTGAATCTAGACAGGGGGTTATCGGGGAGCTGTTTTTT

V: TRBV7-9
D: -
J: TRBJ2-7
CDR3: CASSLVSVPYEQYF
DNA: TGTGCCAGCAGCTTAGTCTCAGTTCCCTACGAGCAGTACTTC

V: TRBV19
D: TRBD1
J: TRBJ2-5
CDR3: CASSIMISTTGAQYF
DNA: TGTGCCAGTAGTATAATGATATCTACTACAGGGGCCCAGTACTTC

V: TRBV25-1
D: -
J: TRBJ2-5
CDR3: CASSDSVQYF
DNA: TGTGCCAGCAGTGATAGCGTCCAGTACTTC

V: TRBV5-1
D: TRBD2
J: TRBJ2-1
CDR3: CASSLGSGGADEQFF
DNA: TGCGCCAGCAGCTTGGGTAGCGGGGGGGCGGATGAGCAGTTCTTC

V: TRBV6-5
D: TRBD2
J: TRBJ2-7
CDR3: CASSGSGASSYEQYF
DNA: TGTGCCAGCAGTGGGAGCGGGGCGAGCTCCTACGAGCAGTACTTC